The 5 T cell receptor beta chains listed next were all sequenced from one sample in a study of PD-L1 blockade in urothelial cancer. Only in-frame clones appear in the TCRdb table, and some are missing; sequencing was by immunoSEQ multiplex PCR. This sample yields over 100,000 clones, of which less than 85% are seen a single time; 3.2% belongs to the top ten. Time point meaning: pretreatment peripheral blood. This specimen was PBMCs, taken around atezolizumab (anti-PD-L1) treatment. Receptors were obtained from a man in his fifties or sixties with urothelial cancer.

The chain carries TRBV5-8 and TRBJ2-7; 9 positions agree with TRBD1. This CDR3 contains 18 residues. Trimming removed 0 bases from V and 2 bases from J; junction bases left unmatched: 12. Germline values: CDR1 SGHTS, CDR2 YDEGEE. CDR3: CASSLVSFLGDRAYEQYF. The CDR3 DNA reads as TGTGCCAGCAGCTTGGTATCCTTTCTGGGGGACAGGGCCTACGAGCAGTACTTC.

The rearrangement uses TRBV6-5 and TRBJ1-5; TRBD1 agrees at 7 bases. This CDR3 region has 13 residues. Germline CDR1 MNHEY, CDR2 SVGAGI. J lost 2 bases, V lost 10 bases, and 5 bases had no gene match. The CDR3 loop is CATTGQGNQPQHF. In nucleotides, the CDR3 is TGTGCCACCACTGGACAGGGCAATCAGCCCCAGCATTTT.

The chain links TRBV2 to TRBJ2-1, with D unresolved. Germline values: CDR1 SNHLY, CDR2 FYNNEI. CDR3 size: 11 residues. The germline V and J ends were trimmed by 6 bases and 4 bases, with 4 bases remaining between them. The CDR3 DNA sequence: TGTGCCAGCAGCCCGTACAATGAGCAGTTCTTC. Residues: CASSPYNEQFF.

The gene calls are TRBV5-8 and TRBJ2-2; 9 nucleotides align to TRBD1. From germline, CDR1 is SGHTS and CDR2 YDEGEE. V lost 2 bases to trimming and J lost 3 bases; unmatched junction nucleotides: 5. The CDR3 is made up of 16 amino acids. As DNA, the CDR3 is TGTGCCAGCAGCTTCGAACAGGGGGCTTACACCGGGGAGCTGTTTTTT. It translates to CASSFEQGAYTGELFF.

The chain combines TRBV28 with TRBJ2-7; a possible D gene is TRBD2 (6 bases). CDR1 is MDHEN, CDR2 SYDVKM, per germline. The CDR3 contains 16 residues. V shed 6 bases and J shed 2 bases, with 20 bases lying between them. CDR3 region: CASRMGLASLTYEQYF. The CDR3 DNA is TGTGCCAGCAGAATGGGGCTAGCGTCCCTTACCTACGAGCAGTACTTC.